There are many counts of the clone carrying this T cell receptor (beta chain). The data derive from a study of molecular identifiers for immune sequencing clone quantification. In TCRdb, the PCR reads were re-called with MiXCR into one record per CDR3 protein. This sample has approximately 500,000 distinct CDR3 sequences; around 23% occur once, and the top ten carry roughly 0.77%. The CDR3 is 13 amino acids. V was clipped by 6 bases and J by 1 base, with 9 bases between them. Germline CDR1 MNHEY, CDR2 SMNVEV (reference sequence). The TCR was taken from a human donor in good health. Some libraries in this study had Jurkat cell RNA spiked in. The chain combines TRBV27 with TRBJ1-1; no clear D. What was sequenced was naive CD8+ T cells from blood, with Jurkat cell RNA spiked in. Specified subset: FACS-sorted CD8+CD4-CCR7+CD45RA+ naive T cells. CDR3 sequence reads: CASSPVTNTEAFF. DNA for the CDR3: TGTGCCAGCAGCCCGGTCACGAACACTGAAGCTTTCTTT.